This TCR beta chain emerged from a study of PD-1 blockade in classical Hodgkin lymphoma. About this clone: Its matching antigen is unknown. Distinct nucleotide sequences in the sample also encode this CDR3.

Some clones are missing from TCRdb's copy, which holds only in-frame ones; the method was immunoSEQ multiplex PCR. The data contain about 28,000 clones, about 81% of them singletons. General study results and limits: TCR diversity at baseline was reported to be reduced in newly diagnosed patients relative to healthy donors.

The CDR3 runs 13 residues. Germline V gives CDR1 LNHDA, CDR2 SQIVND (reference sequence). Trimming cost V 3 bases and J 4 bases, with 9 bases left between them. Relapse was seen in all patients after autologous stem cell transplantation, and brentuximab vedotin exposure was variable. When best responses were assessed, they were complete response, partial response or progressive disease. The chain joins TRBV19 to TRBJ1-2, with D possibly TRBD1 on 6 matching bases. Sequenced here: peripheral blood mononuclear cells (PBMCs), sampled before the second cycle of nivolumab. This clonotype was sampled from a human donor with classical Hodgkin lymphoma. CDR3 sequence (DNA): TGTGCCAGTAGTATCGGACAGTTCTATGGCTACACCTTC. Its translation is CASSIGQFYGYTF.